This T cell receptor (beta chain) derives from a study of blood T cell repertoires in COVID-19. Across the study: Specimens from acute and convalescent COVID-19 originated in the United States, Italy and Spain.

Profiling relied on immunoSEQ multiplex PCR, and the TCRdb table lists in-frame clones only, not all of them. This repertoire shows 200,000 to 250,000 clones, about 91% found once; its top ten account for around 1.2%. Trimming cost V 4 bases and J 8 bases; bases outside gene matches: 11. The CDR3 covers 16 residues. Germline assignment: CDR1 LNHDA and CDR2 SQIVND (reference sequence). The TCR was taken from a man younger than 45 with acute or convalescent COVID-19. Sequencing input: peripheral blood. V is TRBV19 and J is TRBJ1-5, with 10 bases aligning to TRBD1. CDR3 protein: CASSTNRDRGIKPQHF. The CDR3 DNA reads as TGTGCCAGTAGTACCAACCGGGACAGGGGTATCAAGCCCCAGCATTTT.